The present TCR beta chain was sequenced within a study of Graves' ophthalmopathy and Graves' hyperthyroidism. Trimming took 6 bases from V and 3 from J; bases not matched to a gene: 0. Germline assignment: CDR1 SNHLY and CDR2 FYNNEI. This CDR3 is built from 12 residues. RNA transcripts provided the template for amplifying TCR beta CDR3 regions. In the first round, RT-PCR was carried out with HTBI primers, and a multiplex PCR formed the second round. TCRdb recomputed calls from the multiplex PCR reads with MiXCR, one row per CDR3 protein. The sample includes around 600,000 distinct CDR3 sequences, over 40% seen only once; the top ten take over 2.5%.

This sequence joins TRBV2 and TRBJ2-3; 7 bases align to TRBD1. This TCR came from an adult man with Graves' ophthalmopathy. Sequenced sample: peripheral blood. The CDR3 nucleotides read TGTGCCAGCAGGGACAGGACAGATACGCAGTATTTT. Translation gives CASRDRTDTQYF.